This paragraph reports one TCR beta chain. Its antigen target is currently unknown. Per-base qualities were not stored, and no clone one base away is much larger. This sample is part of a study of human versus mouse CDR3 diversity and MHC coevolution (dated by TCRdb to 2017 to 2019). About the study as a whole: The immunoSEQ assay was reported to detect one in 200,000 T cells and to minimize multiplex PCR amplification bias. The human cohort was made up of three healthy volunteer blood donors, who at collection were aged 30 to 40, 40 to 49 and 60 to 70, one donor in each range. Repertoires of human naive CD4 T cells were used as a reference for TCR selection on multiple MHC II alleles and were compared against human-TCR-locus transgenic mice carrying single MHC II. Valid reads per sample ranged from about 0.6 x 10^7 to 1.8 x 10^7 across mouse and human samples. Beyond this particular receptor, the publication reports: Repertoire diversity was not regarded as directly comparable between humans and mice because human T cells were selected on roughly 6 MHC II alleles. Among all the groups compared, the lowest clonal inequality scores came from two of the three human donors. iCHAO1 estimates gave humans the largest TCR beta repertoire, 1.5 million to 2 million clonotypes, attributed likely to selection by multiple MHC II molecules. On average, humans had more CDR3 deletions and insertions than mice, indicating greater exonuclease and TdT activity.

Genomic DNA was extracted from the sorted cells using the QIAGEN blood and tissue kit and was quantified on a NanoDrop 1000. TCR alpha and beta chains were deep sequenced and quantified on the immunoSEQ platform using multiplex PCR of genomic DNA. The original pipeline was this. Annotation of the TCR sequences relied on IMGT gene and region definitions. Out-of-frame rearrangements were taken as a proxy for the preselection repertoire and were compared with in-frame clonotypes. Repertoire size was estimated with the iCHAO1 estimator supplied with the immunoSEQ platform. Clonal inequality was measured with a Gini index on in-frame amino acid clonotypes, based on the Lorenz curve. Shared clonotypes were counted with the intersect function of the R package tcR, and similarity was scored with the Jaccard index. V, J and V-J usage frequencies went into a principal component analysis run with the R prcomp function, with no normalization applied. TCRdb holds this immuneACCESS table with in-frame rearrangements only. Some clones are missing; in checked studies, unresolved V genes explain under half, and the rest has no known cause. V and J calls and clone size follow that table, whereas D and trimming were derived from the DNA. The sample table lists roughly 80,000 clones, around 93% of them with a count of one. Around 1.3% of the sample lies in the top ten.

Fluorescence-activated cell sorting was used to pull naive CD4 T cells, meaning cells that were CD45RO-negative and CD62L-positive, out of the PBMCs. Each donor gave 50 to 65 ml of fresh peripheral blood, from which PBMCs were isolated by Ficoll density centrifugation. Cells were sorted on a FACSAria III instrument, and every sample had a purity above 85%. The germline V gene supplies CDR1 SGHRS and CDR2 YFSETQ. The V end loses 0 bases and the J end loses 6 bases, and a stretch of 12 bases separates them. Reading from cysteine to phenylalanine, the CDR3 counts 15 amino acids. Here the CDR3 DNA is all that survives: 45 bases in frame from base 1.

The receptor comes from a person aged 30 to 70 in good health. The sequenced sample was naive CD4+ T cells from blood. Sample cell subset or site, as interpreted from the label and publication: CD45RO-negative CD62L-positive naive CD4 T cells. This receptor chain uses TRBV5-1 and TRBJ1-4, with the D segment identity uncertain. The nucleotide sequence reads as follows: TGCGCCAGCAGCTTGGTCGGGTTGGATTATGAAAAACTGTTTTTT. Translated, this is CASSLVGLDYEKLFF.